Sequencing of this T cell receptor beta chain was carried out in a study of tumor and adjacent non-tumor tissue in lung cancer. Study observations and caveats: Tumor repertoires had a smaller top 100 clone share than normal lung.

The library came from three nested PCR rounds adapted from ARM-PCR protocols. TCRdb reprocessed the multiplex PCR reads via MiXCR and lists one record per CDR3 protein. The repertoire has roughly 44,000 distinct CDR3 sequences, less than 70% of them found once; the top ten carry roughly 19%. In germline, CDR1 is SGHAT, CDR2 FQNNGV. The CDR3 runs to 16 residues. About this clonotype: Its specificity is not known.

This sample's RNA came from whole unsorted tissue. More than 3 cm separated this lung sample from the edge of the tumor. This TCR derives from a woman aged 40 to 55 with non-small cell lung cancer. The sample was distant non-tumor lung tissue. The rearrangement links TRBV11-2 to TRBJ2-4, with 14 bases lining up with TRBD2. This CDR3 reads CVCSPLTSGRDNIQYF. The CDR3, as DNA: TGTGTTTGCAGCCCTCTGACTAGCGGGAGGGACAACATTCAGTACTTC.